This T cell receptor (beta chain) originates from a study of memory B cells and T cells in multiple sclerosis. After stimulus-free culture, autoproliferating CFSE-dim and non-proliferating CFSE-high T cells were sequenced separately. Cultures began with about 45 million CFSE-labeled PBMCs, unstimulated for 7 days, with replicate wells pooled. Without exogenous stimuli, roughly 0.5 uM CFSE-labeled PBMCs were cultured serum-free. Details on this clone: The antigen is undetermined.

The data were produced by immunoSEQ multiplex PCR, yet TCRdb's version contains in-frame clones alone and is incomplete. There are roughly 30,000 clones in the sample; about 82% occur only once, and less than 3.5% lies in the top ten. General study points: Compartments had unequal clone-set sizes, affecting shared clonotype counts.

Trimming shortened V by 8 bases and J by 2 bases, and 20 bases separated the two germline ends. CDR1 and CDR2 from the germline V gene are SQVTM and ANQGSEA. There are 15 residues in the CDR3. This rearrangement joins TRBV29-1 to TRBJ2-3; D is ambiguous. Sequenced input: PBMCs from blood kept in culture. This TCR was recovered from a human donor with multiple sclerosis. In nucleotides, the CDR3 is TGCAGCCAGGCAGGAGACCAGGCGTACACAGATACGCAGTATTTT. Translating it yields CSQAGDQAYTDTQYF.